This T cell receptor (delta chain) was retrieved from a study of γδ T cells in repeated Plasmodium falciparum infection. At the level of the study: Malian gammadelta TCRs were studied during no-transmission periods and across acute malaria episodes.

Study-level results: Malian donors came from one small rural village, predominantly one ethnic group.

With CATT, TCRdb re-called clones from the multiplex PCR reads. The profile covers about 48,000 delta-chain clones, with about 1.6% appearing a single time and 6.5% to 9.5% taken by the ten largest. A few counts support this clone. Its antigen is unidentified. The amino acid sequence in TCRdb belongs to a much larger clone and departs from this DNA's translation at residue 14, likely a sequencing read error; the sequence shown is translated from the DNA. The sample consisted of gamma-delta T cells from blood. This sequence originates from a pool of human donors (malaria-infected and uninfected, not separated).

CDR3: CALGEREVWDTDKRIF. Here the CDR3 DNA reads TGTGCTCTTGGGGAACGGGAGGTTTGGGACACCGATAAACGCATCTTT. The V gene reported is TRDV1; the J gene is uncalled; whether TRDD3, the table's D call, matches the DNA was not checked. The germline CDR1 and CDR2 sequences are TSWWSYY and QGS. CDR3 length: 16 residues.